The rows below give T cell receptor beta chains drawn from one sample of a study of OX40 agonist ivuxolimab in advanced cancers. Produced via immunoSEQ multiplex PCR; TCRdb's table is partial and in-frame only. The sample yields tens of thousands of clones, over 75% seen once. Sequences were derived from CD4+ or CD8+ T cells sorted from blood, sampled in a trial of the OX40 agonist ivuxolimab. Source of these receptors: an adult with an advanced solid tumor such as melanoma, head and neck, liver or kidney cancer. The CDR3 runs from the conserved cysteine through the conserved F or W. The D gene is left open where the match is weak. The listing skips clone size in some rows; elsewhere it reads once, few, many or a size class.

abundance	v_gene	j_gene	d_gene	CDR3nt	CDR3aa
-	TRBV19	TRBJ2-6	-	TGTGCCAGTAGTATAGTGGCTGCCGGGGCCAACGTCCTGACTTTC	CASSIVAAGANVLTF
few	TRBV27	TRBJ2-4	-	TGTGCCAGCACCCCTATGACAGCTAACTCCAAAAACATTCAGTACTTC	CASTPMTANSKNIQYF
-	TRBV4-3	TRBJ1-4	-	TGCGCCAGCAGCCAAGGGGGGGCAGGGAGGGGCGAAAAACTGTTTTTT	CASSQGGAGRGEKLFF
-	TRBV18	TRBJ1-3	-	TGTGCCAGCTCACCAGGGGACCCAGGCTCTGGAAACACCATATATTTT	CASSPGDPGSGNTIYF
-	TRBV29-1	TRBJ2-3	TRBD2	TGCAGCGTCGGAACCGTAGCGGGAGGTGGAGATACGCAGTATTTT	CSVGTVAGGGDTQYF
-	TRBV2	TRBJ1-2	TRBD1	TGTGCCAGCAGTGGGATAGGACAGGGGAATTATGGCTACACCTTC	CASSGIGQGNYGYTF
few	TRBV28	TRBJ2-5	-	TGTGCCAGCAGTTACGGGCCCCTTCGTAGGGATTCGATGTACTTC	CASSYGPLRRDSMYF
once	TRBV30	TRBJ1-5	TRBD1	TGTGCCTGGAGTGTACAGGGGAATCCTTATCAGCCCCAGCATTTT	CAWSVQGNPYQPQHF
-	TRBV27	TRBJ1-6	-	TGTGCCAGCAGTTTGACAGCCAATTCACCCCTCCACTTT	CASSLTANSPLHF
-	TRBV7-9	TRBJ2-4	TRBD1	TGTGCCAGCAGCCGAACCGGGACAGGGGGTTTAAACATTCAGTACTTC	CASSRTGTGGLNIQYF
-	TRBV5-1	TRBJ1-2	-	TGCGCCAGCAGCCCGAGGGAGGAGTCGGGCTACACCTTC	CASSPREESGYTF
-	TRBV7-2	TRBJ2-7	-	TGTGCCAGCAGCTTGTCAGGGAGTGACGAGCAGTACTTC	CASSLSGSDEQYF
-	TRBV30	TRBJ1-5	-	TGTGCCTGGAGTAGGCAGGGGAATCAGCCCCAGCATTTT	CAWSRQGNQPQHF
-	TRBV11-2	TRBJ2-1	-	TGTGCCAGCAGCTTAGAGCTACTCTCCTACAATGAGCAGTTCTTC	CASSLELLSYNEQFF
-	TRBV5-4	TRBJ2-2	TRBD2	TGTGCCAGCAGCTTTAGCGGGGGGGCCTTTACCGGGGAGCTGTTTTTT	CASSFSGGAFTGELFF
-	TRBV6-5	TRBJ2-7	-	TGTGCCAGCAGCCCCGGTAGCCCCTACGAGCAGTACTTC	CASSPGSPYEQYF
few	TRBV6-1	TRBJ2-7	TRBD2	TGTGCCACCTGGACGGGGACTAGCGGTTCCTACGAGCAGTACTTC	CATWTGTSGSYEQYF
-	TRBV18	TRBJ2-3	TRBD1	TGTGCCAGCTCACAGGGGACAGGGACAGATACGCAGTATTTT	CASSQGTGTDTQYF
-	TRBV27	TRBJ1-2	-	TGTGCCAGCACCCCCTACGGTACTACTAACTATGGCTACACCTTC	CASTPYGTTNYGYTF
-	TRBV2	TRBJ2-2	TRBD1	TGTGCCAGCAGGGGGACAGGGGGCCACACCGGGGAGCTGTTTTTT	CASRGTGGHTGELFF
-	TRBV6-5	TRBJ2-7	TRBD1	TGTGCCAGCAGTTACTCGCGGACAGGGGATAGCGAGCAGTACTTC	CASSYSRTGDSEQYF
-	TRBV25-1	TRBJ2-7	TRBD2	TGTGCCAGCAGTACTAGCGGGAGTTACGAGCAGTACTTC	CASSTSGSYEQYF
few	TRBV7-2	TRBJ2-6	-	TGTGCCAGCAGCGCCCGGGGCACCTCTGGGGCCAACGTCCTGACTTTC	CASSARGTSGANVLTF
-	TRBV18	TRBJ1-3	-	TGTGCCAGCTCACCTGACTCTGGAAACACCATATATTTT	CASSPDSGNTIYF
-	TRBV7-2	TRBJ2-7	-	TGTGCCAGCAGCTTAGCACCGCTCAGCGCCACTTCCTACGAGCAGTACTTC	CASSLAPLSATSYEQYF
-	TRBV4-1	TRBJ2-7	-	TGCGCCAGCAGCCAAGATAATGGGGGGTCCCCCTACGAGCAGTACTTC	CASSQDNGGSPYEQYF
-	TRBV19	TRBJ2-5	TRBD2	TGTGCCAGTAGTATCGGGGCGACTAGCGGGGCTCAAGAGACCCAGTACTTC	CASSIGATSGAQETQYF
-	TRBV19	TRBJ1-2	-	TGTGCCAGTACTCCGCTCCGGGGGGCGGACTATGGCTACACCTTC	CASTPLRGADYGYTF
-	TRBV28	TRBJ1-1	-	TGTGCCAGCAGTGGTCCGGGATCTGGCACTGAAGCTTTCTTT	CASSGPGSGTEAFF
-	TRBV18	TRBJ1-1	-	TGTGCCAGCTCATCCTTGGGTGGCACTGAAGCTTTCTTT	CASSSLGGTEAFF
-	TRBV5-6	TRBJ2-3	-	TGTGCCAGCAGCTTGGGGTCGAATAGCGGGACAGGGACGCAGTATTTT	CASSLGSNSGTGTQYF
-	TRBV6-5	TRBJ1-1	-	TGTGCCAGCAGTGCCCGGATGGATATGAACACTGAAGCTTTCTTT	CASSARMDMNTEAFF
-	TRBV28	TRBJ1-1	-	TGTGCCAGCATCGCCAGGGACACTGAAGCTTTCTTT	CASIARDTEAFF
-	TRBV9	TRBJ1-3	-	TGTGCCAGCAGCGTTGGCCGGGACCTCGAAGGAAACACCATATATTTT	CASSVGRDLEGNTIYF
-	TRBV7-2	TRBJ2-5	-	TGTGCCAGCAGCTTCGGGGGCGAGACCCAGTACTTC	CASSFGGETQYF
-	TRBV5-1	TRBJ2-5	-	TGCGCCAGCAGCTCGGGACTCCCGGGGCAGACCCAGTACTTC	CASSSGLPGQTQYF
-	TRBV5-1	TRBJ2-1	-	TGCGCCAGCAGCTTGGATCCACAGAGCTCCTACAATGAGCAGTTCTTC	CASSLDPQSSYNEQFF
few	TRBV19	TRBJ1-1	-	TGTGCCAGTAGTGCCAGGGGCGGCACTGAAGCTTTCTTT	CASSARGGTEAFF
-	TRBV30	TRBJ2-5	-	TGTGCCTGGAGTGTGGGCGGAGAGACCCAGTACTTC	CAWSVGGETQYF
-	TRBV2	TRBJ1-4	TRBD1	TGTGCCAGCAGTGACACAGGGGGGTTTAAACTGTTTTTT	CASSDTGGFKLFF
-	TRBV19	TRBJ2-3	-	TGTGCCAGTAGTATAGCTCAGGGGACAGATACGCAGTATTTT	CASSIAQGTDTQYF
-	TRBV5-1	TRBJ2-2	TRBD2	TGCGCCAGCAGCTTGTCTAGCGGAAACACCGGGGAGCTGTTTTTT	CASSLSSGNTGELFF
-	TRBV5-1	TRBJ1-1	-	TGCGCCAGCAGCTTGGACGGTTGGACTGAAGCTTTCTTT	CASSLDGWTEAFF
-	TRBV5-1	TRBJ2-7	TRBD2	TGCGCCAGCACCCTGACTAGCAACTCCTACGAGCAGTACTTC	CASTLTSNSYEQYF
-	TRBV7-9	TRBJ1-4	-	TGTGCCAGCAGCTTATTGAGCCTATCAGGGGAAAAACTGTTTTTT	CASSLLSLSGEKLFF
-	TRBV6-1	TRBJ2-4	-	TGTGCCAGCAGTGAGATAGCCAAAAACATTCAGTACTTC	CASSEIAKNIQYF
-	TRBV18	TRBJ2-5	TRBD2	TGTGCCAGCTCACCATCTAGCGGACAAGAGACCCAGTACTTC	CASSPSSGQETQYF
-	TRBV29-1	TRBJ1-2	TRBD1	TGCAGCGTGGGACAGAACTATGGCTACACCTTC	CSVGQNYGYTF
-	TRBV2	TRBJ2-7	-	TGTGCCAGCAACGAGTGGGGGGGGCGGGAGCAGTACTTC	CASNEWGGREQYF
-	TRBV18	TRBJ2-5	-	TGTGCCAGCTCACCAGACAGGCTAGGGGAGACCCAGTACTTC	CASSPDRLGETQYF
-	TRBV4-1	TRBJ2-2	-	TGCGCCAGCAGCCGAGCCCCCGGTGTGAACACCGGGGAGCTGTTTTTT	CASSRAPGVNTGELFF
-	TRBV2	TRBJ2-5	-	TGTGCCAGCAGTGGGACGGGGGCCCCGGGAGAGACCCAGTACTTC	CASSGTGAPGETQYF
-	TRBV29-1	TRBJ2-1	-	TGCAGCGTTGCTTCCTACAAAAATGAGCAGTTCTTC	CSVASYKNEQFF
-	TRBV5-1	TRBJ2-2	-	TGCGCCAGCAGCTCCGCATCCACCGGGGAGCTGTTTTTT	CASSSASTGELFF
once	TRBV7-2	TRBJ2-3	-	TGTGCCAGCAGTTTATTCACAGATACGCAGTATTTT	CASSLFTDTQYF
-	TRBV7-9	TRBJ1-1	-	TGTGCCAGCAGCTTAGGACACCTTAACACTGAAGCTTTCTTT	CASSLGHLNTEAFF
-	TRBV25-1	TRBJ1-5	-	TGTGCCAGCAGCCTCGTTACCCAGCCCCAGCATTTT	CASSLVTQPQHF
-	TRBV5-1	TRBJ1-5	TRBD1	TGCGCCAGCAGCTCCGGGACAGGGGAACAGCCCCAGCATTTT	CASSSGTGEQPQHF
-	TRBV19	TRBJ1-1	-	TGTGCCAGTAGCCGGACAGTGAACACTGAAGCTTTCTTT	CASSRTVNTEAFF